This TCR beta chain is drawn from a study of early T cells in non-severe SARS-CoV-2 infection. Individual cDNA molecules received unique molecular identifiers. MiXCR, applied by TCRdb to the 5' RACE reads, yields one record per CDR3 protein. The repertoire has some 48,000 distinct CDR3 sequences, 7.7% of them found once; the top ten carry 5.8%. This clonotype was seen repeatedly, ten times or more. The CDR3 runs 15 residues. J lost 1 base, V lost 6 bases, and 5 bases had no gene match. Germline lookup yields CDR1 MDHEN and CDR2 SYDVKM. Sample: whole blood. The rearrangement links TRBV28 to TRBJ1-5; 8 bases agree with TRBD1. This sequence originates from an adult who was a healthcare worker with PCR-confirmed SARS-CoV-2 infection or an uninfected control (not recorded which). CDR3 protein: CASSPGGRSNQPQHF. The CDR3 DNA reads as TGTGCCAGCAGCCCAGGGGGCCGGAGCAATCAGCCCCAGCATTTT. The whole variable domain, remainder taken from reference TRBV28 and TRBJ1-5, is DVKVTQSSRYLVKRTGEKVFLECVQDMDHENMFWYRQDPGLGLRLIYFSYDVKMKEKGDIPEGYSVSREKKERFSLILESASTNQTSMYLCASSPGGRSNQPQHFGDGTRLSIL.